This T cell receptor (beta chain) was recorded in a study of Ad26.COV2.S vaccination and SARS-CoV-2 variants. Treatment indicated: approximately 18 received Ad26.COV2.S at low or high dose, single or two shots; 5 received placebo; per-sample allocation not given. At day 63 after the first vaccine or placebo injection, samples were drawn. Germline V gene data show CDR1 as GTSNPN and CDR2 as SVGIG (reference sequence). The V and J ends lost 1 base and 0 bases respectively, with 6 bases between them. The CDR3 is 13 amino acids. With respect to this clone: The sample carries other DNA sequences with the same CDR3.

Assay: immunoSEQ multiplex PCR; the TCRdb copy retains only in-frame clones and omits some. The sample holds some 250,000 clones, 70% to 90% seen once. The rearrangement joins TRBV30 to TRBJ1-1, with D uncertain. This TCR derives from a person between 18 and 59 years old who received the Ad26.COV2.S COVID-19 vaccine or a placebo. Sequenced here: peripheral blood, sampled in a trial of Ad26.COV2.S vaccine versus placebo. CDR3 sequence (DNA): TGTGCCTGGAGTGCCACTTTGAACACTGAAGCTTTCTTT. It yields the protein CAWSATLNTEAFF.